Each of the 19 T cell receptor beta chains below was sequenced from the same sample in a study of tumor-infiltrating lymphocytes in primary liver carcinoma. Between roughly 17 and 33 mg of unsorted bulk tissue served as the source from which RNA and DNA were co-extracted. Priming with a constant-region primer yielded TCR beta cDNA from about 510 ng total RNA. Modified slightly, ARM-PCR produced TCR beta libraries over three nested multiplex PCR rounds. Use of TRBV1-TRBV30 forward primers with a C-beta reverse primer characterized the first two PCR rounds, which lasted around 11 cycles each. MiXCR was run by TCRdb on the multiplex PCR reads, yielding one entry per CDR3 protein. The sample holds about 48,000 distinct CDR3 sequences; over 65% are singletons and the top ten take about 30%. The sequenced sample consisted of liver tumor tissue from sampling region 3. As for subset: tumor region T3, left-lateral pole. The receptors were gathered from a man aged 40-50 years with primary liver carcinoma and hepatitis B virus infection.

Turning to this clonotype: The junction departs from the called germline gene at one end, perhaps through a read error. The CDR3 DNA reads TGTGCCAGCAGCCTCAGGACAGGGGGCTTAAGTATCGGGGTCTATCAGCCCCATCATTTT. Translated: CASSLRTGGLSIGVYQPHHF. The rearrangement links TRBV12-3 or TRBV12-4 to TRBJ1-5; 11 positions agree with TRBD1. The CDR3 length is 20 residues.

As regards this clonotype: Given a much more abundant clone one base away, this may be a read error. The gene calls are TRBV28 and TRBJ2-2, with 7 bases matching TRBD1. V shed 7 bases and J 9 bases; nucleotides not matched to a gene: 14. The CDR3 consists of 15 residues. Germline V gene lookup returns CDR1 MDHEN and CDR2 SYDVKM. The CDR3 nucleotides read TGTGCCAGCAACCCGAGGGGGCTACGGCCCAGGGAGCTGTTTTTT. It encodes CASNPRGLRPRELFF. Using reference TRBV28 and TRBJ2-2 for the parts outside the CDR3, the full variable domain is DVKVTQSSRYLVKRTGEKVFLECVQDMDHENMFWYRQDPGLGLRLIYFSYDVKMKEKGDIPEGYSVSREKKERFSLILESASTNQTSMYLCASNPRGLRPRELFFGEGSRLTVL.

This clonotype was picked up many times. The rearrangement uses TRBV29-1 and TRBJ2-7; D remains ambiguous. This CDR3 is built from 11 residues. V gave up 4 bases and J gave up 9 bases, with 13 bases separating them. CDR1 SQVTM and CDR2 ANQGSEA come from the germline V gene. CDR3 residues: CSVGDREGQYF. Here the CDR3 DNA reads TGCAGCGTTGGGGATCGTGAAGGGCAGTACTTC.

The CDR3 nucleotides read TGCAGCGTTAAGACAAGGGGTATAGATACGCAGTATTTT. It translates to CSVKTRGIDTQYF. This chain connects TRBV29-1 to TRBJ2-3; possible D gene TRBD1, 5 bases. V was shortened by 5 bases and J by 5 bases, with 14 bases between the two germline ends. Germline V gene sequence: CDR1 SQVTM, CDR2 ANQGSEA. The CDR3 consists of 13 residues.

On this clonotype itself: A junction end diverges from the germline sequence, so it may reflect a read error. The chain employs TRBV6-5 and TRBJ1-3; no clear D gene. CDR1 and CDR2 from the germline V gene are MNHEY and SVGAGI. The length of the CDR3 is 15 residues. CDR3 sequence (DNA): TGTGCCAGCACCTACGTGGCACCCTCTGGAGACACCATATATTTT. Its translation: CASTYVAPSGDTIYF.

Remarks on this clonotype: Mismatch with germline at one junction end may stem from a read error. The chain employs TRBV11-2 and TRBJ2-1; TRBD2 might be the D (5 bases). The CDR3 runs 12 residues. Per the germline V gene, CDR1 is SGHAT and CDR2 is FQNNGV. The DNA of the CDR3 is TGTGCCAGCAGCTTAAATCGCACTAGTGGGTTTTTT. Its translation is CASSLNRTSGFF.

This clonotype was seen repeatedly, ten times or more. The chain couples TRBV14 to TRBJ2-2, with 8 nucleotides matching TRBD1. The germline gives CDR1 SGHDN, CDR2 FVKESK. This CDR3 has 15 residues. With 6 bases clipped from V and 5 bases from J, the junction kept 8 bases outside the gene matches. The CDR3 loop is CASRRTGSVTGELFF. CDR3 DNA: TGTGCCAGCAGACGGACAGGGTCGGTAACCGGGGAGCTGTTTTTT.

As to this clonotype: Because the CDR3 is missing its conserved closing phenylalanine or tryptophan, this is likely a read error. The V and J genes are TRBV6-1 and TRBJ2-1; TRBD2 matches at 8 bases. CDR3 length equals 16 residues. Germline assignment: CDR1 MNHNS and CDR2 SASEGT. The CDR3 region is CVSSESPGGVTNEQFL. For the CDR3, the DNA is TGTGTCAGCAGCGAGAGCCCGGGAGGGGTAACCAATGAGCAGTTCCTC.

The genes are TRBV6-1 and TRBJ1-1; 10 nucleotides match TRBD1. CDR3 size: 14 residues. CDR1 is MNHNS, CDR2 SASEGT, per germline. Unmatched junction bases numbered 10, after V lost 4 bases and J lost 11 bases. The CDR3 coding sequence is TGTGCCAGCAGTGTACTCCCGGGACAGGGGTGGGCTTTCTTT. Protein: CASSVLPGQGWAFF.

To note about this clonotype: One junction end does not reproduce the germline sequence, and a read error may be involved. The CDR3 nucleotides are TGTGCCAGCATCTTAGATAGCACTACCGGGCGGGAGCAGTACTTC. Translated, it gives CASILDSTTGREQYF. V usage is TRBV7-9 and J usage is TRBJ2-7; unclear D gene. Germline V gene sequence: CDR1 SEHNR, CDR2 FQNEAQ (reference sequence). CDR3 size: 15 residues.

In its sample, this clonotype was seen a few times. This CDR3 fails to terminate in the conserved phenylalanine or tryptophan, so it likely reflects a read error. The V and J genes are TRBV12-3 or TRBV12-4 and TRBJ1-6, with no clear D. The CDR3 has 15 amino acids. V lost 7 bases and J 10 bases, leaving 20 bases between the germline ends. The CDR3 nucleotides read TGTGCCAGCACCTTGGGTCCGGTAACGGGGTCACCCCTCCACATT. Translation: CASTLGPVTGSPLHI.

As concerns this clonotype: One junction end disagrees with the germline gene, perhaps due to a read error. The chain employs TRBV7-8 and TRBJ1-1, with TRBD1 matching over 7 bases. There are 16 residues in the CDR3. Germline V gives CDR1 SGHVS, CDR2 FQNEAQ. CDR3 sequence: CASSPQTGTTNTETFF. The CDR3 bases are TGTGCCAGCAGCCCCCAGACAGGGACTACGAACACTGAAACTTTCTTT.

This clonotype was counted a few times. A much larger clone lies one base from this, so it may be a read error. The chain couples TRBV6-5 to TRBJ1-1; the D is unclear. Germline CDR1 is MNHEY and CDR2 is SVGAGI. CDR3 length: 13 amino acids. V was pared by 4 bases and J by 8 bases, with 14 bases between. CDR3 sequence reads: CASSSSRIGEAFF. DNA of the CDR3: TGTGCCAGCAGTTCCAGCAGGATCGGGGAAGCTTTCTTT.

This clonotype was observed once. One base away lies a much larger clone, so this may be a sequencing read error. In DNA form, the CDR3 reads TGTGCCAGCAGTGAAGGGACAGGGGGCACAGATACGCAGTATTTT. Its protein is CASSEGTGGTDTQYF. The J gene is TRBJ2-3, the V gene TRBV6-4; the match to TRBD1 covers 10 bases. Germline loops: CDR1 MRHNA, CDR2 SNTAGT. J lost 1 base, V lost 3 bases, and 1 base had no gene match. This CDR3 has 15 residues.

This clonotype was detected ten times or more. The rearrangement uses TRBV6-5 and TRBJ2-7, with TRBD1 as a possible D gene (5 bases). This CDR3 comprises 14 residues. V lost 5 bases, J lost 3 bases, and 14 bases lay in between. CDR1 is MNHEY and CDR2 is SVGAGI in the germline V gene. In nucleotides, the CDR3 is TGTGCCAGCAGTGAGGCAGGGCGGATCTACGAGCAGTACTTC. Its protein is CASSEAGRIYEQYF.

About this clonotype itself: The junction departs from germline at one end; a sequencing error may be responsible. The rearrangement joins TRBV6-5 to TRBJ2-2, with D possibly TRBD2 on 7 matching bases. The CDR3 length is 14 residues. Germline V lookup: CDR1 MNHEY, CDR2 SVGAGI. The CDR3 bases are TGTGCCAGCAGTTCTACAGGAGGCACCGGGGGGCTGTCTTTT. Amino acid sequence: CASSSTGGTGGLSF.

Turning to this clonotype: This may stem from a read error, because a much larger clone lies one nucleotide away. The V and J genes are TRBV30 and TRBJ1-5, with D hard to call. CDR3 length: 16 amino acids. V dropped 1 base and J dropped 0 bases, with 13 bases sitting between them. Per germline, CDR1 GTSNPN and CDR2 SVGIG (reference sequence). The CDR3 DNA reads as TGTGCCTGGAGTGAAGCCTGGTCAGCTAGCAATCAGCCCCAGCATTTT. Translation gives CAWSEAWSASNQPQHF.

Comment on this clonotype: This clone may be a read error of a much larger clone one base away. V and J are TRBV12-3 or TRBV12-4 and TRBJ2-2, with 7 bases that match TRBD1. The CDR3 sequence is 15 residues long. For the CDR3, the DNA is TGTGCCAGCACCACTCCCGGGACAGCGCCCGGGGAGCTGCTTTTT. It translates to CASTTPGTAPGELLF.

The chain is built from TRBV6-6 and TRBJ1-1; TRBD1 aligns across 10 bases. The CDR3 extends over 16 amino acids. Germline CDR1 reads MNHNY; CDR2 reads SVGAGI (reference sequence). V was pared by 2 bases and J by 3 bases, with 6 bases of the junction left unmatched. The CDR3 spells CASSYPLDRGDTEAFF. The CDR3 nucleotides read TGTGCCAGCAGTTACCCACTGGACAGGGGGGACACTGAAGCTTTCTTT.